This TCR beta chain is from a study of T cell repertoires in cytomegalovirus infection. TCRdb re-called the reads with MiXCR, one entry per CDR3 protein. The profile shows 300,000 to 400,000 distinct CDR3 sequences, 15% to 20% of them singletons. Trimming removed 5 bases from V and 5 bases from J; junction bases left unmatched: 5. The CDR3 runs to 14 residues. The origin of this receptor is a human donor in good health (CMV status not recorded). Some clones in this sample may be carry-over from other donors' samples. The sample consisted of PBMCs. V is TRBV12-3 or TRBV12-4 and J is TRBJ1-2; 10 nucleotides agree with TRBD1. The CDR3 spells CASSRQGASYGYTF. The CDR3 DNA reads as TGTGCCAGCAGTAGACAGGGGGCTTCTTATGGCTACACCTTC.